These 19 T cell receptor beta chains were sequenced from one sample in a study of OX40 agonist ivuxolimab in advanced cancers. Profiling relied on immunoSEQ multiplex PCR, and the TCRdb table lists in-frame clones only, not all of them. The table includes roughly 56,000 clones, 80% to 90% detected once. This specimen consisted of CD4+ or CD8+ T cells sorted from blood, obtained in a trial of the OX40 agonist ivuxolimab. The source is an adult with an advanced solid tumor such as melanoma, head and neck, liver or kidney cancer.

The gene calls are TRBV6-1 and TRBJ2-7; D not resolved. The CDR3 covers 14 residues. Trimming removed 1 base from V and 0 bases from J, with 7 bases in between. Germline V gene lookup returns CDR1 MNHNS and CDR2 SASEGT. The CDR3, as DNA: TGTGCCAGCAGTGAAGTCTCTTTCTCCTACGAGCAGTACTTC. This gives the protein CASSEVSFSYEQYF.

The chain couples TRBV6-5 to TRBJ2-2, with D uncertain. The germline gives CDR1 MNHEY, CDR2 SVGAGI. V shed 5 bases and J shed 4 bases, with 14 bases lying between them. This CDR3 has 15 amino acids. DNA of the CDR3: TGTGCCAGCAGTCCCCTGGGGTCGGGCACCGGGGAGCTGTTTTTT. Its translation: CASSPLGSGTGELFF.

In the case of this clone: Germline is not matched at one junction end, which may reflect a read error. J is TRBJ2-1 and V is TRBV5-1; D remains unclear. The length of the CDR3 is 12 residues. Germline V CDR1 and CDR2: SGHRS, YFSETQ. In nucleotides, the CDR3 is TGCGCCAGCAGCCCCGAGGCTAATGAGCAGCTCTTC. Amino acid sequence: CASSPEANEQLF.

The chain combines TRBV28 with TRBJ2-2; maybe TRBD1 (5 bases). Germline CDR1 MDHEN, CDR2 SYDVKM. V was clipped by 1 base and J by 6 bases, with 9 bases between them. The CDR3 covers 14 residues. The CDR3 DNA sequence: TGTGCCAGCAGTTTATTACAGGCGGCCGGGGAGCTGTTTTTT. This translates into CASSLLQAAGELFF.

The DNA of the CDR3 is TGTGCCAGCAGCGCCTCCCTAGCGGGAGGGGTCGATGAGCAGTTCTTC. It is translated as CASSASLAGGVDEQFF. The chain joins TRBV7-8 to TRBJ2-1; 12 nucleotides align to TRBD2. V was clipped by 5 bases and J by 8 bases; unmatched bases: 10. The CDR3 runs 16 residues. Germline V lookup: CDR1 SGHVS, CDR2 FQNEAQ.

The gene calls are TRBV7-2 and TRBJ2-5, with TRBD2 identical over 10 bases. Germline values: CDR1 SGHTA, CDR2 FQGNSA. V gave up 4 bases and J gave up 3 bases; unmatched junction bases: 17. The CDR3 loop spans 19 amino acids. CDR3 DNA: TGTGCCAGCAGCTCGAGCGGGCTAGCGGGAGAGGTACGGGAAGAGACCCAGTACTTC. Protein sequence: CASSSSGLAGEVREETQYF.

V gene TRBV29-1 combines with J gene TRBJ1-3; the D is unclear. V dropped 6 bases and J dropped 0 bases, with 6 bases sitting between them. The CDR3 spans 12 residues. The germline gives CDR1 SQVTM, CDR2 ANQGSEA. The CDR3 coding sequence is TGCAGCGTGACAAGCTCTGGAAACACCATATATTTT. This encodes CSVTSSGNTIYF.

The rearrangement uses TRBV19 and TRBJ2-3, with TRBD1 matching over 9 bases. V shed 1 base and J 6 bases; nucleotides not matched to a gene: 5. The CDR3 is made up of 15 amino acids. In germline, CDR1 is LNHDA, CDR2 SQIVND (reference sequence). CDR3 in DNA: TGTGCCAGTAGTATAGTACAGGGGGCGCGGGATACGCAGTATTTT. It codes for CASSIVQGARDTQYF.

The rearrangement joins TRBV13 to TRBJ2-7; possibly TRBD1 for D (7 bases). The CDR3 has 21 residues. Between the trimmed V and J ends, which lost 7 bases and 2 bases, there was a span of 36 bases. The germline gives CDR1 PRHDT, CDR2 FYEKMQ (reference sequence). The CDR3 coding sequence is TGTGCCAGCACCCTTCCGGGGGAGGTAAGGGACAGCCGGGACCGGGCCTACGAGCAGTACTTC. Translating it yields CASTLPGEVRDSRDRAYEQYF.

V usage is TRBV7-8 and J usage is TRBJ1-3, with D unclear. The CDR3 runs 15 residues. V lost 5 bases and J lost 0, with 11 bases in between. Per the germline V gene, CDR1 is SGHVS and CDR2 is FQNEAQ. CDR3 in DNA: TGTGCCAGCAGCCCCCGAACCGCCTCTGGAAACACCATATATTTT. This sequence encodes CASSPRTASGNTIYF.

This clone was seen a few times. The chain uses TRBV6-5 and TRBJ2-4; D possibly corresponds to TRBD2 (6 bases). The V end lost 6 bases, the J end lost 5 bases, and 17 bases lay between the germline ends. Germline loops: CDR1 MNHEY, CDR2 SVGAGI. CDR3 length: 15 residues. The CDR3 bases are TGTGCCAGCAGCCACCGTGGGGGGTGGGAAAACATTCAGTACTTC. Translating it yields CASSHRGGWENIQYF.

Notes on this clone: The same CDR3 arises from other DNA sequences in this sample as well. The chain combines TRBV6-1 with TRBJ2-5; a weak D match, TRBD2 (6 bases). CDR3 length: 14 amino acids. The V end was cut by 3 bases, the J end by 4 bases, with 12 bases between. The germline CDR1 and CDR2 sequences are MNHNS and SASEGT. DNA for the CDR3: TGTGCCAGCAGTGAGGGGGGAGGTAGAGAGACCCAGTACTTC. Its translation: CASSEGGGRETQYF.

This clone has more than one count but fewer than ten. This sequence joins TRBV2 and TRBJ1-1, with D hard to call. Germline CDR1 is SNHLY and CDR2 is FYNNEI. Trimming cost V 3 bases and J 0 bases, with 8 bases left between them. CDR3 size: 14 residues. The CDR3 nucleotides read TGTGCCAGCAGTGACAGGCAGATGAACACTGAAGCTTTCTTT. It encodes CASSDRQMNTEAFF.

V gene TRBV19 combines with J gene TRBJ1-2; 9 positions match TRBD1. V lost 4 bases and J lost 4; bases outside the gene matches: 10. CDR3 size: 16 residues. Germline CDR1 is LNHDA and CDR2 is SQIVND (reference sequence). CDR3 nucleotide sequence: TGTGCCAGTAGTACTCAAAAACAGGGGGCGCCCTATGGCTACACCTTC. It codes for CASSTQKQGAPYGYTF.

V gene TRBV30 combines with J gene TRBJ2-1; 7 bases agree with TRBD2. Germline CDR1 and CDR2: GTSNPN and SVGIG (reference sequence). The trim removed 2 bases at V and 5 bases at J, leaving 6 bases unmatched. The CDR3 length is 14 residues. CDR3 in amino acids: CAWSLRLADNEQFF. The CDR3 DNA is TGTGCCTGGAGTCTGCGGCTAGCGGACAATGAGCAGTTCTTC. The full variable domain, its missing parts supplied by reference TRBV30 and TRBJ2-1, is SQTIHQWPATLVQPVGSPLSLECTVEGTSNPNLYWYRQAAGRGLQLLFYSVGIGQISSEVPQNLSASRPQDRQFILSSKKLLLSDSGFYLCAWSLRLADNEQFFGPGTRLTVL.

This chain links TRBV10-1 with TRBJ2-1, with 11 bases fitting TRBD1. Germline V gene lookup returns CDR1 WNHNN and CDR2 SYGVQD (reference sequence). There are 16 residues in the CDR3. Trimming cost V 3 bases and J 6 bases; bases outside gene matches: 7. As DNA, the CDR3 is TGCGCCAGCAGTGATCCCGGGACAGGGGGAAGCAATGAGCAGTTCTTC. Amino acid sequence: CASSDPGTGGSNEQFF.

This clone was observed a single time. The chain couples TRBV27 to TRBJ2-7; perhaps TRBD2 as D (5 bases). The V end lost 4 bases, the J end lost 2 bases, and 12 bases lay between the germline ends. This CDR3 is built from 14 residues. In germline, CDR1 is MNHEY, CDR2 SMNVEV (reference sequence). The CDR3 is CASSSPGITYEQYF. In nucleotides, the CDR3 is TGTGCCAGCAGTTCACCCGGGATCACCTACGAGCAGTACTTC.

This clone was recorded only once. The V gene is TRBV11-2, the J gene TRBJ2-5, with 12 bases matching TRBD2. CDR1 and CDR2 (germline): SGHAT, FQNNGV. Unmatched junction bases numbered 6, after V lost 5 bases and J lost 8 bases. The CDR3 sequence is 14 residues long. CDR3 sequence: CASSTTSGGGTQYF. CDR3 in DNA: TGTGCCAGCAGCACGACTAGCGGGGGAGGAACCCAGTACTTC.

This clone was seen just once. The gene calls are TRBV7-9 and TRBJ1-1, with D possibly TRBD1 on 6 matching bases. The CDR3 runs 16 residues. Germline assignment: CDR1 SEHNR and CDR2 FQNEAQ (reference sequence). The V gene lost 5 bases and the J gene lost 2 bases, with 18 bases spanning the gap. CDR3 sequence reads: CASSPSFGRGNTEAFF. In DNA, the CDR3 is TGTGCCAGCAGCCCATCTTTCGGCAGGGGAAACACTGAAGCTTTCTTT.